The rows below give T cell receptor beta chains drawn from one sample of a study of Graves' ophthalmopathy and Graves' hyperthyroidism. TCRdb fed the multiplex PCR reads into MiXCR, producing one record per CDR3 protein. This table has hundreds of thousands of distinct CDR3 sequences, about 24% appearing once. The material sequenced was peripheral blood. These receptors came from a woman aged 18-29 years with stable Graves' hyperthyroidism. Some clones in this sample may be carry-over from other donors' samples. The CDR3 runs from the conserved cysteine through the conserved F or W. Fields, in order: clone size, V gene, CDR3 length, D gene, J gene, CDR3 DNA, CDR3 protein. D genes are given only for firm matches. Some rows have no size entry. The others give once, few or many, or a class for an expanded clone.

clone size: many; V gene: TRBV20-1; CDR3 length: 15; D gene: .; J gene: TRBJ1-6; CDR3 DNA: TGCAGTGCTAGGGACCCAAACTCCTATAATTCACCCCTCCACTTT; CDR3 protein: CSARDPNSYNSPLHF
clone size: .; V gene: TRBV28; CDR3 length: 15; D gene: .; J gene: TRBJ1-5; CDR3 DNA: TGTGCCAGCAGTTTATATCAGGGCGATAATCAGCCCCAGCATTTT; CDR3 protein: CASSLYQGDNQPQHF
clone size: .; V gene: TRBV15; CDR3 length: 15; D gene: TRBD1; J gene: TRBJ1-5; CDR3 DNA: TGTGCCACCAGCAAGGACAGGGCGGGCAATCAGCCCCAGCATTTT; CDR3 protein: CATSKDRAGNQPQHF
clone size: many; V gene: TRBV2; CDR3 length: 14; D gene: TRBD1; J gene: TRBJ2-5; CDR3 DNA: TGTGCCAGCAGTGATGACAGGGGTCGAGAGACCCAGTACTTC; CDR3 protein: CASSDDRGRETQYF
clone size: .; V gene: TRBV6-2/TRBV6-3; CDR3 length: 16; D gene: .; J gene: TRBJ2-7; CDR3 DNA: TGTGCCAGCAGTTACTCGGTCGCGCGGGTCTCCTACGAGCAGTACTTC; CDR3 protein: CASSYSVARVSYEQYF
clone size: many; V gene: TRBV18; CDR3 length: 15; D gene: .; J gene: TRBJ1-1; CDR3 DNA: TGTGCCAGCTCACCAGATTCAGGAATTGGGACTGAAGCTTTCTTT; CDR3 protein: CASSPDSGIGTEAFF
clone size: .; V gene: TRBV6-2/TRBV6-3; CDR3 length: 15; D gene: .; J gene: TRBJ2-5; CDR3 DNA: TGTGCCAGCAGTTACGATTACAGGCTTCAAGAGACCCAGTACTTC; CDR3 protein: CASSYDYRLQETQYF
clone size: many; V gene: TRBV28; CDR3 length: 13; D gene: TRBD1; J gene: TRBJ1-2; CDR3 DNA: TGTGCCAGCAGCCAGACAGGGGGGTATGGCTACACCTTC; CDR3 protein: CASSQTGGYGYTF
clone size: few; V gene: TRBV28; CDR3 length: 15; D gene: .; J gene: TRBJ1-2; CDR3 DNA: TGTGCCAGCAGCCATTCTGGAGGGGAGGCCTATGGCTACACCTTC; CDR3 protein: CASSHSGGEAYGYTF
clone size: many; V gene: TRBV27; CDR3 length: 14; D gene: TRBD1; J gene: TRBJ1-1; CDR3 DNA: TGTGCCAGCAGTCCTCGGACAGGACTAAGGGGGGCTTTCTTT; CDR3 protein: CASSPRTGLRGAFF
clone size: few; V gene: TRBV27; CDR3 length: 15; D gene: TRBD1; J gene: TRBJ1-1; CDR3 DNA: TGTGCCAGCAGTTCCTGGGACAGAAAGAACACTGAAGCTTTCTTT; CDR3 protein: CASSSWDRKNTEAFF
clone size: many; V gene: TRBV7-2; CDR3 length: 15; D gene: .; J gene: TRBJ2-7; CDR3 DNA: TGTGCCAGCAGCCTTGCAGGGAATAGGTGGGACGAGCAGTACTTC; CDR3 protein: CASSLAGNRWDEQYF
clone size: .; V gene: TRBV29-1; CDR3 length: 15; D gene: TRBD1; J gene: TRBJ2-7; CDR3 DNA: TGCAGCGTTGAGTCGGGGACAGGGTCAGAGTACGAGCAGTACTTC; CDR3 protein: CSVESGTGSEYEQYF
clone size: few; V gene: TRBV5-6; CDR3 length: 15; D gene: .; J gene: TRBJ1-2; CDR3 DNA: TGTGCCAGCAGCTTTGAGTTTGGGAGGTCCCATGGCTACACCTTC; CDR3 protein: CASSFEFGRSHGYTF
clone size: many; V gene: TRBV5-1; CDR3 length: 16; D gene: TRBD2; J gene: TRBJ2-7; CDR3 DNA: TGCGCCAGCAGCGCTACCCCCGGGGGGAGCTCCTACGAGCAGTACTTC; CDR3 protein: CASSATPGGSSYEQYF
clone size: many; V gene: TRBV12-5; CDR3 length: 18; D gene: .; J gene: TRBJ1-1; CDR3 DNA: TGTGCTAGTGGTTTGGGAGATCGGACACCCGTAACATTTACTGAAGCTTTCTTT; CDR3 protein: CASGLGDRTPVTFTEAFF
clone size: few; V gene: TRBV20-1; CDR3 length: 12; D gene: .; J gene: TRBJ2-5; CDR3 DNA: TGCAGTACTAGGTTGCAGGGGGAGACCCAGTACTTC; CDR3 protein: CSTRLQGETQYF
clone size: .; V gene: TRBV5-5; CDR3 length: 13; D gene: .; J gene: TRBJ1-1; CDR3 DNA: TGTGCCAGCAGCTTGGACAGGGTGCCTGAAGCTTTCTTT; CDR3 protein: CASSLDRVPEAFF
clone size: few; V gene: TRBV5-1; CDR3 length: 16; D gene: .; J gene: TRBJ1-1; CDR3 DNA: TGCGCCAGCAGCTTGGCACAGGGAATTAGGAAAACTGAAGCTTTCTTT; CDR3 protein: CASSLAQGIRKTEAFF
clone size: many; V gene: TRBV6-2/TRBV6-3; CDR3 length: 15; D gene: .; J gene: TRBJ1-1; CDR3 DNA: TGTGCCAGCAGCCCCAGTCTTGCGGGCAACACTGAAGCTTTCTTT; CDR3 protein: CASSPSLAGNTEAFF
clone size: few; V gene: TRBV5-1; CDR3 length: 15; D gene: .; J gene: TRBJ1-1; CDR3 DNA: TGCGCCAGCAGCTTGGCTAAGGCACCGAACACTGAAGCTTTCTTT; CDR3 protein: CASSLAKAPNTEAFF
clone size: .; V gene: TRBV6-2/TRBV6-3; CDR3 length: 15; D gene: TRBD1; J gene: TRBJ2-7; CDR3 DNA: TGTGCCAGCAGTTACCCGAGGGGGCCCTCCTACGAGCAGTACTTC; CDR3 protein: CASSYPRGPSYEQYF
clone size: many; V gene: TRBV4-1; CDR3 length: 16; D gene: .; J gene: TRBJ2-5; CDR3 DNA: TGCGCCAGCAGCCAATCGGGACCGAACCGCCAAGAGACCCAGTACTTC; CDR3 protein: CASSQSGPNRQETQYF
clone size: .; V gene: TRBV3-1; CDR3 length: 19; D gene: TRBD1; J gene: TRBJ2-2; CDR3 DNA: TGTGCCAGCAGCCAAGAATTGAGAGGGGGCCAATTGAACACCGGGGAGCTGTTTTTT; CDR3 protein: CASSQELRGGQLNTGELFF
clone size: many; V gene: TRBV19; CDR3 length: 14; D gene: .; J gene: TRBJ1-5; CDR3 DNA: TGTGCCAGTACGGGCAGGGGCGGCAATCAGCCCCAGCATTTT; CDR3 protein: CASTGRGGNQPQHF
clone size: many; V gene: TRBV9; CDR3 length: 13; D gene: .; J gene: TRBJ1-1; CDR3 DNA: TGTGCCAGCAGCGTAATGGGGAACACTGAAGCTTTCTTT; CDR3 protein: CASSVMGNTEAFF
clone size: .; V gene: TRBV5-1; CDR3 length: 15; D gene: .; J gene: TRBJ1-2; CDR3 DNA: TGCGCCAGCAGCTTGTGGGCAGGGCCTACCTATGGCTACACCTTC; CDR3 protein: CASSLWAGPTYGYTF
clone size: many; V gene: TRBV20-1; CDR3 length: 13; D gene: .; J gene: TRBJ1-6; CDR3 DNA: TGCAGTGCTCCTCAGAGTGGGGGATCACCCCTCCACTTT; CDR3 protein: CSAPQSGGSPLHF
clone size: many; V gene: TRBV27; CDR3 length: 15; D gene: .; J gene: TRBJ1-5; CDR3 DNA: TGTGCCAGCAGTTTGGGCCGGGGCCGCAATCAGCCCCAGCATTTT; CDR3 protein: CASSLGRGRNQPQHF
clone size: few; V gene: TRBV30; CDR3 length: 12; D gene: .; J gene: TRBJ1-1; CDR3 DNA: TGTGCCTGGAGTAGTCTCAGAACTGAAGCTTTCTTT; CDR3 protein: CAWSSLRTEAFF
clone size: few; V gene: TRBV18; CDR3 length: 14; D gene: TRBD1; J gene: TRBJ1-5; CDR3 DNA: TGTGCCAGCTCAGGGACAGGGGAGAATCAGCCCCAGCATTTT; CDR3 protein: CASSGTGENQPQHF
clone size: few; V gene: TRBV2; CDR3 length: 16; D gene: TRBD1; J gene: TRBJ1-5; CDR3 DNA: TGTGCCAGCAGTGGGCTAGGGACAGGCTTTAATCAGCCCCAGCATTTT; CDR3 protein: CASSGLGTGFNQPQHF
clone size: many; V gene: TRBV12-3/TRBV12-4; CDR3 length: 15; D gene: .; J gene: TRBJ1-6; CDR3 DNA: TGTGCCAGCAGCTATGGCGCGACGGTGAATTCACCCCTCCACTTT; CDR3 protein: CASSYGATVNSPLHF
clone size: many; V gene: TRBV6-6; CDR3 length: 11; D gene: .; J gene: TRBJ2-5; CDR3 DNA: TGTGCCAGCAGTTACCCCCCTACCCAGTACTTC; CDR3 protein: CASSYPPTQYF
clone size: .; V gene: TRBV7-2; CDR3 length: 16; D gene: TRBD1; J gene: TRBJ2-2; CDR3 DNA: TGTGCCAGCAGCTTACCGGGACAGTTAAGTGCCGGGGAGCTGTTTTTT; CDR3 protein: CASSLPGQLSAGELFF
clone size: many; V gene: TRBV4-1; CDR3 length: 15; D gene: TRBD1; J gene: TRBJ2-7; CDR3 DNA: TGCGCCAGCAGCCAACTGGGGGACAGGGTCTACGAGCAGTACTTC; CDR3 protein: CASSQLGDRVYEQYF
clone size: .; V gene: TRBV28; CDR3 length: 15; D gene: .; J gene: TRBJ2-7; CDR3 DNA: TGTGCCAGCAGTTTAGCCCGGGGGAGCTCCTACGAGCAGTACTTC; CDR3 protein: CASSLARGSSYEQYF
clone size: .; V gene: TRBV6-2/TRBV6-3; CDR3 length: 16; D gene: .; J gene: TRBJ2-7; CDR3 DNA: TGTGCCAGCAGTTTATACCGGACCCCTCCGACGTCCGAGCAGTACTTC; CDR3 protein: CASSLYRTPPTSEQYF
clone size: .; V gene: TRBV3-1; CDR3 length: 13; D gene: .; J gene: TRBJ1-2; CDR3 DNA: TGTGCCAGCAGCCTAGGGAAGATCTATGGCTACACCTTC; CDR3 protein: CASSLGKIYGYTF
clone size: many; V gene: TRBV9; CDR3 length: 15; D gene: .; J gene: TRBJ1-6; CDR3 DNA: TGTGCCAGCAGCGTAGCAGGCAGGAAAGGGTCACCCCTCCACTTT; CDR3 protein: CASSVAGRKGSPLHF
clone size: many; V gene: TRBV5-1; CDR3 length: 13; D gene: .; J gene: TRBJ2-2; CDR3 DNA: TGCGCCAGCAGCAGCAGAGAAGACGGGGAGCTGTTTTTT; CDR3 protein: CASSSREDGELFF
clone size: many; V gene: TRBV5-1; CDR3 length: 14; D gene: .; J gene: TRBJ2-7; CDR3 DNA: TGCGCCAGCAGCCAACCGGGGATGGCCCACGAGCAGTACTTC; CDR3 protein: CASSQPGMAHEQYF
clone size: .; V gene: TRBV5-4; CDR3 length: 14; D gene: .; J gene: TRBJ1-1; CDR3 DNA: TGTGCCACCTACTTGATCGGGGAGCACACTGAAGCTTTCTTT; CDR3 protein: CATYLIGEHTEAFF
clone size: few; V gene: TRBV6-2/TRBV6-3; CDR3 length: 18; D gene: TRBD1; J gene: TRBJ2-2; CDR3 DNA: TGTGCCAGCAGTTACTTTGGGGGGACAGGGGGCAACACCGGGGAGCTGTTTTTT; CDR3 protein: CASSYFGGTGGNTGELFF
clone size: few; V gene: TRBV6-1; CDR3 length: 15; D gene: .; J gene: TRBJ1-2; CDR3 DNA: TGTGCCAGCAGTGAAGCGCCACAGTCCCTCTATGGCTACACCTTC; CDR3 protein: CASSEAPQSLYGYTF
clone size: many; V gene: TRBV28; CDR3 length: 15; D gene: TRBD1; J gene: TRBJ1-1; CDR3 DNA: TGTGCCAGCAACGCTGCGGCAGGGGGCCACAGGGGTGCTTTCTTT; CDR3 protein: CASNAAAGGHRGAFF
clone size: .; V gene: TRBV10-3; CDR3 length: 16; D gene: .; J gene: TRBJ2-2; CDR3 DNA: TGTGCCATCAGTGATTTAATAGGGGATGGTGCCGGGGAGCTGTTTTTT; CDR3 protein: CAISDLIGDGAGELFF
clone size: .; V gene: TRBV6-4; CDR3 length: 14; D gene: .; J gene: TRBJ1-5; CDR3 DNA: TGTGCCAGCAGCCTGTCGGCAGGGAGACAGCCCCAGCATTTT; CDR3 protein: CASSLSAGRQPQHF
clone size: few; V gene: TRBV20-1; CDR3 length: 14; D gene: .; J gene: TRBJ1-5; CDR3 DNA: TGCAGTGCTTTCCTCTCCGGGAGCAATCAGCCCCAGCATTTT; CDR3 protein: CSAFLSGSNQPQHF
clone size: many; V gene: TRBV6-5; CDR3 length: 15; D gene: .; J gene: TRBJ1-2; CDR3 DNA: TGTGCCAGCAGTTACAGGGAACCCTCCCTTGGCGGCTACACCTTC; CDR3 protein: CASSYREPSLGGYTF
clone size: few; V gene: TRBV4-1; CDR3 length: 17; D gene: .; J gene: TRBJ2-2; CDR3 DNA: TGCGCCAGCAGCCGGGATCGGGGCGTAAGTGCCACCGGGGAGCTGTTTTTT; CDR3 protein: CASSRDRGVSATGELFF
clone size: many; V gene: TRBV7-9; CDR3 length: 15; D gene: .; J gene: TRBJ1-1; CDR3 DNA: TGTGCCAGCAGCGTTGGGACGGGAAGGAACACTGAAGCTTTCTTT; CDR3 protein: CASSVGTGRNTEAFF